The next 8 T cell receptor beta chains were all read from a single sample in a study of T cells after yellow fever vaccination. TCRdb re-called the 5' RACE reads through MiXCR, storing one row per CDR3 protein. The sample has some 300,000 distinct CDR3 sequences, 8.7% seen once. This sample comprised CD4+ T cells sorted from PBMCs, obtained 5 days after the yellow fever booster vaccination. These receptors were collected from a man aged 18 to 30 who received the YFV17D yellow fever vaccine.

This clonotype was observed many times. This sequence joins TRBV7-2 and TRBJ1-1; D gene ambiguous. Germline-derived CDR1 and CDR2 are SGHTA and FQGNSA. Trimming pared 5 bases from V and 4 bases from J, leaving 11 bases between. The CDR3 is 13 amino acids. CDR3 DNA sequence: TGTGCCAGCAGCAGCAGCGGTCTCACTGAAGCTTTCTTT. It specifies CASSSSGLTEAFF.

A few counts support this clonotype. This chain uses TRBV5-6 with TRBJ1-1; D gene ambiguous. Germline CDR1 SGHDT, CDR2 YYEEEE. The CDR3 contains 15 residues. V dropped 2 bases and J dropped 1 base, with 12 bases sitting between them. The CDR3: CASSFIWQQNTEAFF. The CDR3 DNA reads as TGTGCCAGCAGCTTCATTTGGCAGCAGAACACTGAAGCTTTCTTT.

The rearrangement links TRBV20-1 to TRBJ2-3; 7 nucleotides align to TRBD2. V lost 3 bases and J lost 1; bases outside the gene matches: 10. Looked up from germline, CDR1 is DFQATT and CDR2 is SNEGSKA (reference sequence). CDR3 length: 16 amino acids. The CDR3 is CSASQGGPWGTDTQYF. CDR3 sequence (DNA): TGCAGTGCTAGTCAGGGAGGGCCGTGGGGCACAGATACGCAGTATTTT.

V and J are TRBV4-1 and TRBJ1-2; D unresolved. The CDR3 extends over 14 amino acids. Germline CDR1 and CDR2: MGHRA and YSYEKL. V was clipped by 5 bases and J by 2 bases, with 12 bases between them. This chain's CDR3 is CASSSQALNYGYTF. CDR3 coding DNA: TGCGCCAGCAGCAGCCAGGCCTTAAACTATGGCTACACCTTC.

This clonotype was counted between two and nine times. The chain uses TRBV27 and TRBJ1-4, with D maybe TRBD1 (6 bases). CDR3 length: 14 residues. Trimming pared 9 bases from V and 3 bases from J, leaving 14 bases between. Germline assignment: CDR1 MNHEY and CDR2 SMNVEV (reference sequence). The CDR3 loop reads CASALQGSNEKLFF. CDR3 coding DNA: TGTGCCAGTGCATTACAGGGTTCTAATGAAAAACTGTTTTTT.

This clonotype occurred a few times. This chain uses TRBV6-1 with TRBJ1-5; D is undetermined. V was trimmed by 9 bases and J by 7 bases, leaving 7 bases between them. This CDR3 has 10 amino acids. CDR1 is MNHNS and CDR2 is SASEGT in the germline V gene. CDR3 region: CASSEQPQHF. The CDR3 DNA is TGTGCCAGTTCAGAGCAGCCCCAGCATTTT.

This clonotype was counted ten times or more. The chain employs TRBV9 and TRBJ1-5, with D uncertain. V was pared by 0 bases and J by 5 bases, with 6 bases between. Germline V gene lookup returns CDR1 SGDLS and CDR2 YYNGEE. CDR3 length: 13 amino acids. The CDR3 loop reads CASSVGVDQPQHF. CDR3 nucleotide sequence: TGTGCCAGCAGCGTAGGGGTGGATCAGCCCCAGCATTTT.

There are a few counts of this clonotype. The CDR3 DNA sequence: TGTGCCAGCAGCGCCGCGCTAGCGGGGACCGGGGAGCTGTTTTTT. It specifies CASSAALAGTGELFF. The V gene is TRBV7-3, the J gene TRBJ2-2; 9 bases align to TRBD2. CDR3 length equals 15 residues. Trimming cost V 5 bases and J 5 bases; bases outside gene matches: 6. CDR1 and CDR2 from the germline V gene are SGHTA and FQGTGA.